These T cell receptor beta chains were read from a single sample in a study of shared clonotypes between healthy human individuals. The method was immunoSEQ multiplex PCR; TCRdb's version includes in-frame clones alone and lacks a portion of them. The repertoire includes about 680,000 clones, around two thirds of them detected once, and over 1.5% sits in the top ten. The sample comprised memory CD4+ T cells sorted from blood. The source of these receptors is a woman aged 30 to 39 in good health. CDR3s include the opening cysteine and the closing phenylalanine or tryptophan. A D gene is named only where the DNA matches it firmly. Clone size is shown for a subset of rows, as once, few, many or a class of expanded clone.

CASRRPGTGINYGYTF,TGTGCCAGTAGACGTCCCGGGACAGGGATAAATTATGGCTACACCTTC,TRBJ1-2,TRBD1,TRBV19,.
CSAKTLGGSEQYF,TGCAGCGCCAAGACCCTGGGGGGCTCCGAGCAGTACTTC,TRBJ2-7,.,TRBV29-1,many
CASSSVITGVLSGANVLTF,TGTGCCAGCAGCTCGGTTATTACCGGGGTCCTCTCTGGGGCCAACGTCCTGACTTTC,TRBJ2-6,.,TRBV5-4,once
CASSQTSGLSTGELFF,TGTGCCAGTAGCCAGACTAGCGGGCTATCGACCGGGGAGCTGTTTTTT,TRBJ2-2,TRBD2,TRBV19,.
CSALGPAGGGADTQYF,TGCAGCGCCTTGGGCCCAGCGGGAGGTGGGGCAGATACGCAGTATTTT,TRBJ2-3,TRBD2,TRBV29-1,.
CASSYLRVTEAFF,TGTGCCAGCAGCTACCTCAGGGTTACTGAAGCTTTCTTT,TRBJ1-1,.,TRBV14,.
CASKDTHSYEQYF,TGTGCCAGCAAGGACACGCACTCCTACGAGCAGTACTTC,TRBJ2-7,.,TRBV2,.
CASSYSIQETQYF,TGTGCCAGCAGTTATTCCATTCAAGAGACCCAGTACTTC,TRBJ2-5,.,TRBV27,.
CASLPVAGVVDEQFF,TGTGCCAGCTTGCCAGTAGCGGGAGTTGTCGATGAGCAGTTCTTC,TRBJ2-1,TRBD2,TRBV27,.
CASSAQGQGALSYEQYF,TGTGCCAGCAGTGCCCAGGGGCAGGGTGCCCTCTCCTACGAGCAGTACTTC,TRBJ2-7,.,TRBV25-1,many
CASRKPGLAGELYNEQFF,TGTGCCAGCAGGAAACCGGGACTAGCGGGAGAACTCTACAATGAGCAGTTCTTC,TRBJ2-1,TRBD2,TRBV28,.
CASSSSSGGNYGYTF,TGTGCCAGCAGCTCCTCCTCGGGGGGTAACTATGGCTACACCTTC,TRBJ1-2,.,TRBV7-8,few
CASSYSGRVDEKLFF,TGTGCCAGCAGTTACTCTGGCAGGGTAGACGAAAAACTGTTTTTT,TRBJ1-4,.,TRBV6-5,.
CASSGLRLPSGVLDTQYF,TGTGCCAGCAGTGGACTCCGACTGCCCAGCGGGGTGTTGGATACGCAGTATTTT,TRBJ2-3,TRBD2,TRBV25-1,.
CASSLAGQGIVLNEQFF,TGTGCCAGCAGCTTGGCGGGACAGGGCATAGTTTTGAATGAGCAGTTCTTC,TRBJ2-1,TRBD1,TRBV5-6,.
CASSPRLAALSEVSYNEQFF,TGTGCCAGCTCACCAAGGCTAGCGGCCCTCAGTGAGGTTTCCTACAATGAGCAGTTCTTC,TRBJ2-1,TRBD2,TRBV18,.
CAWSALTGRHQPQHF,TGTGCCTGGAGTGCCTTGACAGGGCGTCATCAGCCCCAGCATTTT,TRBJ1-5,TRBD1,TRBV30,once
CSAFSHYEQYF,TGCAGTGCTTTTAGCCACTACGAGCAGTACTTC,TRBJ2-7,.,TRBV20-1,.
CASSQDFPGYEQYF,TGCGCCAGCAGCCAAGATTTTCCGGGTTACGAGCAGTACTTC,TRBJ2-7,.,TRBV4-1,.
CASQQRQGGGYTF,TGTGCCAGCCAACAAAGACAGGGAGGCGGCTACACCTTC,TRBJ1-2,TRBD1,TRBV28,.
CASSRDSRSSYEQYF,TGTGCCAGCAGCCGGGACAGTCGGAGCTCCTACGAGCAGTACTTC,TRBJ2-7,TRBD1,TRBV5-6,.
CASRATDHTEAFF,TGCGCCAGCCGAGCGACGGACCACACTGAAGCTTTCTTT,TRBJ1-1,.,TRBV5-1,.
CAIKGAGGRDTQYF,TGTGCCATCAAAGGGGCAGGGGGTAGAGATACGCAGTATTTT,TRBJ2-3,TRBD1,TRBV10-3,.
CASSYDFRVQPQHF,TGTGCCAGCAGTTACGATTTTCGGGTTCAGCCCCAGCATTTT,TRBJ1-5,.,TRBV6-5,once
CASSALGQGVQPQHF,TGTGCCAGCAGCGCGCTCGGACAGGGGGTACAGCCCCAGCATTTT,TRBJ1-5,TRBD1,TRBV6-5,.
CASSLAISYNEQFF,TGTGCCAGCAGTCTAGCCATCTCCTACAATGAGCAGTTCTTC,TRBJ2-1,.,TRBV2,.
CASSARLEGYNEQFF,TGTGCCAGCAGTGCCCGACTAGAGGGTTACAATGAGCAGTTCTTC,TRBJ2-1,.,TRBV6-4,.
CASSPPRGESGTDTQYF,TGTGCCAGCAGCCCGCCTAGAGGGGAATCCGGCACAGATACGCAGTATTTT,TRBJ2-3,.,TRBV27,.
CASSPQGLAGEETQYF,TGTGCCAGCTCACCACAGGGACTAGCGGGAGAGGAGACCCAGTACTTC,TRBJ2-5,TRBD2,TRBV18,.
CASSPGDANEKLFF,TGTGCCAGCAGCCCGGGGGACGCTAATGAAAAACTGTTTTTT,TRBJ1-4,.,TRBV2,once
CASSQGGASDSTDTQYF,TGTGCCAGCAGCCAGGGGGGGGCATCTGATAGCACAGATACGCAGTATTTT,TRBJ2-3,.,TRBV7-6,many
CARSFRGRTETQYF,TGTGCCAGAAGTTTCCGCGGGAGAACCGAGACCCAGTACTTC,TRBJ2-5,TRBD2,TRBV5-3,.
CAISESAGARNEQYF,TGTGCCATCAGTGAGTCCGCGGGAGCCCGAAACGAGCAGTACTTC,TRBJ2-7,TRBD2,TRBV10-3,.
CASSLVLSGQRGRTQYF,TGTGCCAGCAGCTTAGTGCTATCCGGACAAAGGGGGCGGACCCAGTACTTC,TRBJ2-5,TRBD1,TRBV11-2,.
CASSLYITRSGANVLTF,TGTGCCAGCAGTTTATATATCACCCGCTCTGGGGCCAACGTCCTGACTTTC,TRBJ2-6,.,TRBV27,.
CASSYSSGLYEQYF,TGTGCCAGCAGTTACTCGAGCGGACTCTACGAGCAGTACTTC,TRBJ2-7,.,TRBV6-5,.
CASSIGQGANGELFF,TGTGCCAGTAGTATAGGTCAGGGGGCAAACGGGGAGCTGTTTTTT,TRBJ2-2,TRBD1,TRBV19,.
CASRHGQGGYGYTF,TGTGCCAGCAGACACGGACAGGGTGGCTATGGCTACACCTTC,TRBJ1-2,TRBD1,TRBV11-3,.
CAWKAGFDSNQPQHF,TGTGCCTGGAAGGCAGGGTTCGATAGCAATCAGCCCCAGCATTTT,TRBJ1-5,.,TRBV30,.
CASRDSLYHEQFF,TGTGCCAGCAGGGACTCCCTGTACCATGAGCAGTTCTTC,TRBJ2-1,.,TRBV28,.
CASSLVGSGSRETQYF,TGTGCCAGCAGCTTAGTTGGGTCAGGTTCTAGAGAGACCCAGTACTTC,TRBJ2-5,.,TRBV7-6,once
CASSPSQGAKGNTIYF,TGTGCCAGCAGCCCCTCCCAGGGGGCTAAGGGAAACACCATATATTTT,TRBJ1-3,TRBD1,TRBV28,many
CASSYGTSGIYEQYF,TGTGCCAGCAGCTACGGGACTAGCGGGATTTACGAGCAGTACTTC,TRBJ2-7,TRBD2,TRBV11-1,.
CASSESGLGSSYNEQFF,TGTGCCAGCAGTGAATCAGGGCTGGGAAGCTCCTACAATGAGCAGTTCTTC,TRBJ2-1,.,TRBV25-1,.
CASGQGLSMARDYTF,TGTGCCTCGGGACAGGGGCTGTCTATGGCCCGTGACTACACCTTC,TRBJ1-2,TRBD1,TRBV10-3,.
CASSIAGQAGADTQYF,TGTGCCAGTAGTATAGCAGGACAGGCGGGAGCAGATACGCAGTATTTT,TRBJ2-3,.,TRBV19,.
CASSSGMSYNEQFF,TGTGCCAGTTCGAGCGGAATGTCATACAATGAGCAGTTCTTC,TRBJ2-1,.,TRBV19,.